Included here is one T cell receptor (beta chain) sequence, with context. Its antigen is currently unknown. Whole blood supplied total RNA, and T cells were not sorted. The CDR3 extends over 17 amino acids. In germline, CDR1 is LGHNA, CDR2 YNFKEQ. Two nested PCRs, roughly 16 and 10 cycles, amplified TCRalpha and TCRbeta cDNA. TCRdb reprocessed the 5' RACE reads and keeps a single row for each CDR3 protein, giving no DNA. The sample has 350,000 to 550,000 distinct CDR3 sequences. The sample comes from a study of monozygotic twins with inflammatory bowel disease. Study-wide results and caveats: The analysis failed to separate different T cell subtypes.

The chain combines TRBV4-2 with TRBJ2-1; TCRdb indicates TRBD2, and absent DNA this call remains unverified. The sample consisted of blood. The receptor's source is a human donor with ulcerative colitis or Crohn's disease, or a healthy co-twin of an affected twin (not recorded which). This CDR3 reads CASSQDLSGVSYNEQFF.